This T cell receptor (beta chain) appears in the sequencing data of a study of PD-L1 blockade in urothelial cancer. V lost 1 base and J lost 9; bases outside the gene matches: 9. This CDR3 spans 15 amino acids. The germline CDR1 and CDR2 sequences are SGHNT and YYREEE (reference sequence). Locally advanced or metastatic urothelial carcinoma was diagnosed in the patients. Assay used: immunoSEQ multiplex PCR; TCRdb lists only in-frame clones, some missing. The table shows approximately 100,000 clones, with roughly 88% occurring only once. The sequences come from PBMCs, collected around atezolizumab (anti-PD-L1) treatment. V gene TRBV5-4 combines with J gene TRBJ2-1; 8 bases match TRBD1. The origin of this receptor is a middle-aged man with urothelial cancer. The CDR3 DNA reads TGTGCCAGCAGCTTGTGGCAGGGGGCATCGGGTGAGCAGTTCTTC. Translating gives CASSLWQGASGEQFF.